The 8 T cell receptor beta chains listed next were all sequenced from one sample in a study of CD8 T cells in ankylosing spondylitis. TCRdb analysed the 5' RACE reads with MiXCR anew, one entry per CDR3 protein. The profile covers about 440,000 distinct CDR3 sequences, with roughly 15% appearing a single time and about 0.94% taken by the ten largest. No antigen is known for these receptors. Overall study findings and caveats: In ankylosing spondylitis blood, a motif of eight highly homologous TCR beta variants appeared characteristic.

The sequencing sample was made of blood, either unsorted or a sorted T cell fraction (not recorded which). The origin of the receptors is a male donor with ankylosing spondylitis.

This clonotype was observed a handful of times. The V gene is TRBV5-6, the J gene TRBJ1-3; D is possibly TRBD1 (5 bases). Germline lookup yields CDR1 SGHDT and CDR2 YYEEEE. The V end was cut by 4 bases, the J end by 4 bases, with 12 bases between. The CDR3 is 14 amino acids. In DNA form, the CDR3 reads TGTGCCAGCAGCCGTGGAGGGGAAGGAAACACCATATATTTT. Encoded protein: CASSRGGEGNTIYF.

The chain is built from TRBV12-3 or TRBV12-4 and TRBJ2-2; 8 positions match TRBD1. The CDR3 extends over 13 amino acids. The junction had 3 bases not matched to a gene; V was cut back by 6 bases and J by 6 bases. CDR3 residues: CASRLQGAGELFF. The CDR3 bases are TGTGCCAGCAGGTTACAGGGGGCCGGGGAGCTGTTTTTT.

A few counts support this clonotype. The DNA of the CDR3 is TGTGCCAGCTCAACCGACTACTCGGGCCGTGAAGCTTTCTTT. Its protein is CASSTDYSGREAFF. This rearrangement joins TRBV18 to TRBJ1-1; D is unresolved. This CDR3 spans 14 amino acids. CDR1 KGHSH and CDR2 LQKENI come from the germline V gene. V dropped 5 bases and J dropped 7 bases, with 17 bases sitting between them.

This rearrangement joins TRBV2 to TRBJ2-1, with 7 bases identical to TRBD2. Germline CDR1 SNHLY, CDR2 FYNNEI. CDR3 length: 14 amino acids. J gave up 7 bases and V 1 base, and 4 bases lay outside the gene matches. Written as DNA, the CDR3 is TGTGCCAGCAGTGAAGGCGGGAGTGCGAATGAGCAGTTCTTC. It is translated as CASSEGGSANEQFF. The variable domain in full, with the rest retrieved from reference TRBV2 and TRBJ2-1, is EPEVTQTPSHQVTQMGQEVILRCVPISNHLYFYWYRQILGQKVEFLVSFYNNEISEKSEIFDDQFSVERPDGSNFTLKIRSTKLEDSAMYFCASSEGGSANEQFFGPGTRLTVL.

The sample holds many counts of this clonotype. The chain carries TRBV20-1 and TRBJ2-7; 13 bases align to TRBD2. The J segment lost 4 bases and the V segment lost 6 bases, leaving 3 bases of the junction unmatched. The germline V gene has CDR1 DFQATT and CDR2 SNEGSKA (reference sequence). The CDR3 spans 13 residues. CDR3 nucleotides: TGCAGTGCGGGACTAGCGGGGAAGTACGAGCAGTACTTC. It codes for CSAGLAGKYEQYF.

This clonotype was detected a few times. This sequence joins TRBV3-1 and TRBJ2-7, with D perhaps matching TRBD1 or TRBD2 (5 bases each). This CDR3 contains 14 residues. Germline CDR1 and CDR2: LGHDT and YNNKEL (reference sequence). Trimming shortened V by 1 base and J by 4 bases, and 11 bases separated the two germline ends. The CDR3 region is CASSQAGTVYEQYF. The DNA for the CDR3 is TGTGCCAGCAGCCAAGCGGGGACGGTATACGAGCAGTACTTC.

The rearrangement joins TRBV18 to TRBJ2-1, with a tentative D call TRBD1 (6 bases). V lost 3 bases, J lost 5 bases, and 20 bases lay in between. Germline loops: CDR1 KGHSH, CDR2 LQKENI. The CDR3 contains 17 residues. DNA for the CDR3: TGTGCCAGCTCACCGCTCTTCGTTGGCACAGGGCACAATGAGCAGTTCTTC. Its protein product is CASSPLFVGTGHNEQFF.

J is TRBJ2-2 and V is TRBV20-1; D ambiguous. CDR1 and CDR2 from the germline V gene are DFQATT and SNEGSKA (reference sequence). V dropped 3 bases and J dropped 6 bases, with 8 bases sitting between them. This CDR3 has 12 residues. As DNA, the CDR3 is TGCAGTGCTAGTTCTTGGCCCGGGGAGCTGTTTTTT. This codes for CSASSWPGELFF.